The clone carrying this T cell receptor (beta chain) occurred many times. What it recognizes is unknown. This entry is derived from a study of read filtering for tumor transcriptome and immune sequencing. Notes on the study in general: This fraction held mixed bone marrow immune cells after CD138-negative sorting. Without single-read clonotypes, shared clonotype proportions correlated more between IR-seq and RNA-seq.

The CDR3 is made up of 14 amino acids. V lost 6 bases, J lost 9 bases, and 14 bases stayed unmatched. From germline, CDR1 is DFQATT and CDR2 SNEGSKA (reference sequence). From about 0.4 ug of RNA, a library with molecular barcoded alpha/delta and beta/gamma adaptors was made. TCRdb re-called the reads through MiXCR, storing one row per CDR3 protein. Of about 130,000 distinct CDR3 sequences listed, 10% to 15% are singletons. The sample consisted of a population of CD138-negative cells sorted from bone marrow. The TCR was taken from a donor older than 35 with multiple myeloma. The rearrangement uses TRBV20-1 and TRBJ2-1, with 7 positions matching TRBD1. This chain's CDR3 is CSAGQQLGYGEQFF. The CDR3 nucleotides are TGCAGTGCGGGACAGCAACTTGGCTATGGTGAGCAGTTCTTC.